A single sample is the source of the 19 T cell receptor beta chains below, sequenced in a study of T cells in localized non-small cell lung cancer. Libraries were prepared by immunoSEQ multiplex PCR; TCRdb keeps only in-frame clonotypes and omits some of them. The sample holds under 60,000 clones; about nine tenths are singletons and the top ten take 18%. Source: peripheral blood, taken before any cancer treatment. The source of these receptors is a male donor at least 60 years old with stage III squamous cell lung carcinoma.

This clone was found once. The rearrangement uses TRBV6-1 and TRBJ1-5; D is unresolved. The V end was cut by 4 bases, the J end by 0 bases, with 10 bases between. The CDR3 loop spans 15 amino acids. Germline V gene lookup returns CDR1 MNHNS and CDR2 SASEGT. For the CDR3, the DNA is TGTGCCAGCAGTGCCTACAGAGATAGCAATCAGCCCCAGCATTTT. It encodes CASSAYRDSNQPQHF.

The chain uses TRBV5-4 and TRBJ2-1; the match to TRBD2 covers 12 bases. Germline V gives CDR1 SGHNT, CDR2 YYREEE (reference sequence). Trimming took 0 bases from V and 7 from J; bases not matched to a gene: 5. CDR3 size: 16 residues. For the CDR3, the DNA is TGTGCCAGCAGCTTGGCCCTAGCGGGGGGGCGGAATGAGCAGTTCTTC. Protein sequence: CASSLALAGGRNEQFF.

The J gene is TRBJ2-2, the V gene TRBV5-1; TRBD1 matches at 7 bases. The CDR3 extends over 15 amino acids. CDR1 is SGHRS and CDR2 is YFSETQ in the germline V gene. V gave up 4 bases and J gave up 0 bases; unmatched junction bases: 3. Written as DNA, the CDR3 is TGCGCCAGCAGCCTCGGGACAGCGAACACCGGGGAGCTGTTTTTT. It codes for CASSLGTANTGELFF.

The V call is TRBV19, the J call TRBJ2-2, with 15 bases identical to TRBD2. The V gene end was trimmed by 6 bases and the J gene end by 0 bases; junction bases not matched to a gene: 5. The CDR3 length is 18 residues. From germline, CDR1 is LNHDA and CDR2 SQIVND (reference sequence). CDR3 nucleotide sequence: TGTGCCAGTAGAGGGGGACTAGCGGGAGGTACGAACACCGGGGAGCTGTTTTTT. This encodes CASRGGLAGGTNTGELFF.

The J gene is TRBJ2-3, the V gene TRBV19; tentatively, D is TRBD1 or TRBD2 (5 bases each). Germline V gene lookup returns CDR1 LNHDA and CDR2 SQIVND (reference sequence). This CDR3 has 14 amino acids. With 4 bases removed from V and 6 bases from J, the gap between germline ends came to 14 bases. CDR3 region: CASSNRDLGDTQYF. DNA of the CDR3: TGTGCCAGTAGTAACCGGGACCTTGGTGATACGCAGTATTTT.

This chain uses TRBV30 with TRBJ2-2; the D gene could be TRBD1 or TRBD2 (6 bases each). The CDR3 length is 16 residues. CDR1 and CDR2 from the germline V gene are GTSNPN and SVGIG (reference sequence). The germline V and J ends were trimmed by 3 bases and 13 bases, with 27 bases remaining between them. The CDR3, as DNA: TGTGCCTGGAGCGCCATAGGGGGTCCATCGGCGGGGAGGCTGTTTTTT. Protein product: CAWSAIGGPSAGRLFF. The variable domain in full, completed from reference TRBV30 and TRBJ2-2, reads SQTIHQWPATLVQPVGSPLSLECTVEGTSNPNLYWYRQAAGRGLQLLFYSVGIGQISSEVPQNLSASRPQDRQFILSSKKLLLSDSGFYLCAWSAIGGPSAGRLFFGEGSRLTVL.

The V call is TRBV18, the J call TRBJ2-7; 10 bases are shared with TRBD2. Trimming cost V 4 bases and J 2 bases; bases outside gene matches: 2. The germline CDR1 and CDR2 sequences are KGHSH and LQKENI. There are 14 residues in the CDR3. The CDR3 region is CASSQREGTYEQYF. The DNA of the CDR3 is TGTGCCAGCTCACAGCGGGAGGGAACCTACGAGCAGTACTTC.

This chain uses TRBV9 with TRBJ2-7; maybe TRBD2 (6 bases). The ends were cut back, 4 bases at V and 3 bases at J, with 11 bases in the middle. The CDR3 extends over 13 amino acids. The germline gives CDR1 SGDLS, CDR2 YYNGEE. The DNA of the CDR3 is TGTGCCAGCAGCTTCCGACTAGGCTACGAGCAGTACTTC. Residues: CASSFRLGYEQYF.

The V and J genes are TRBV7-9 and TRBJ2-5; a weak D match, TRBD2 (5 bases). Trimming took off 1 base at V and 0 bases at J, with 6 bases between the two ends. This CDR3 contains 14 residues. Germline V gene sequence: CDR1 SEHNR, CDR2 FQNEAQ (reference sequence). The CDR3 DNA reads TGTGCCAGCAGCTTAGGAGGGTACCAAGAGACCCAGTACTTC. Its protein is CASSLGGYQETQYF.

The chain carries TRBV11-2 and TRBJ2-7; 9 bases are a match to TRBD1. In germline, CDR1 is SGHAT, CDR2 FQNNGV. The CDR3 has 14 residues. V gave up 4 bases and J gave up 4 bases; unmatched junction bases: 5. The CDR3 nucleotides read TGTGCCAGCAGCTCAACGGACAGGGGTTACGAGCAGTACTTC. This gives the protein CASSSTDRGYEQYF. Using reference TRBV11-2 and TRBJ2-7 for the parts outside the CDR3, the full variable domain is EAGVAQSPRYKIIEKRQSVAFWCNPISGHATLYWYQQILGQGPKLLIQFQNNGVVDDSQLPKDRFSAERLKGVDSTLKIQPAKLEDSAVYLCASSSTDRGYEQYFGPGTRLTVT.

As DNA, the CDR3 is TGTGCCAGCACACCACTAGCGGGGGGCACAGATACGCAGTATTTT. It yields the protein CASTPLAGGTDTQYF. This sequence joins TRBV7-6 and TRBJ2-3; 11 nucleotides match TRBD2. After removal of 7 bases from V and 1 base from J, the junction contained 4 bases not matched to a gene. CDR1 SGHVS and CDR2 FNYEAQ come from the germline V gene. The CDR3 is 15 residues long.

This chain connects TRBV5-5 to TRBJ2-6; 10 bases fit TRBD1. Germline V gene lookup returns CDR1 SGHKS and CDR2 YYEKEE (reference sequence). V gave up 0 bases and J gave up 2 bases; unmatched junction bases: 5. The CDR3 length is 18 residues. DNA for the CDR3: TGTGCCAGCAGCTTGGTCGGGACAGGGGAGCCTGGGGCCAACGTCCTGACTTTC. It encodes CASSLVGTGEPGANVLTF. The entire variable domain, with the rest obtained from reference TRBV5-5 and TRBJ2-6, is as follows: DAGVTQSPTHLIKTRGQQVTLRCSPISGHKSVSWYQQVLGQGPQFIFQYYEKEERGRGNFPDRFSARQFPNYSSELNVNALLLGDSALYLCASSLVGTGEPGANVLTFGAGSRLTVL.

This chain connects TRBV6-5 to TRBJ2-1; the D gene is possibly TRBD2 (6 bases). The germline V and J ends were trimmed by 4 bases and 8 bases, with 18 bases remaining between them. Germline V gene sequence: CDR1 MNHEY, CDR2 SVGAGI. The CDR3 totals 15 residues. The CDR3: CASSSFLAEGHEQFF. For the CDR3, the DNA is TGTGCCAGCAGTTCTTTCTTAGCGGAGGGTCATGAGCAGTTCTTC.

The chain recombines TRBV19 with TRBJ2-1; TRBD2 matches at 10 bases. The CDR3 spans 16 residues. V shed 2 bases, J shed 9 bases, and the junction held 10 bases outside the gene matches. Germline V gene sequence: CDR1 LNHDA, CDR2 SQIVND (reference sequence). The CDR3 bases are TGTGCCAGTAGTATAAGGGCTAGCGGGAGTGGAAGTGAGCAGTTCTTC. Translating it yields CASSIRASGSGSEQFF.

The V gene is TRBV15, the J gene TRBJ2-6, with TRBD1 identical over 7 bases. Germline-derived CDR1 and CDR2 are LNHNV and YYDKDF (reference sequence). This CDR3 contains 17 residues. V was clipped by 0 bases and J by 1 base; unmatched bases: 3. The chain's CDR3 is CATSRDRGFSGANVLTF. The DNA for the CDR3 is TGTGCCACCAGCAGAGACAGGGGGTTTTCTGGGGCCAACGTCCTGACTTTC.

Sample share makes this clone medium-sized (0.01 to 0.1%). The chain is built from TRBV5-4 and TRBJ1-6; D is unclear. Deletions cut 6 bases from V and 7 bases from J, with 14 bases between. Germline V gene data show CDR1 as SGHNT and CDR2 as YYREEE (reference sequence). The CDR3 runs 14 residues. CDR3: CASNIGFRNSPLHF. CDR3 DNA: TGTGCCAGCAACATCGGTTTTCGGAATTCACCCCTCCACTTT.

The chain uses TRBV28 and TRBJ1-4; 7 positions agree with TRBD1. CDR3 length equals 15 residues. Losses at the gene ends were 5 bases for V and 3 bases for J; bases not matched to a gene: 6. Germline CDR1 MDHEN, CDR2 SYDVKM. CDR3 residues: CASSPPRGSNEKLFF. CDR3 DNA: TGTGCCAGCAGTCCCCCCAGGGGGTCTAATGAAAAACTGTTTTTT.

This chain links TRBV25-1 with TRBJ1-4, with 8 bases matching TRBD1. Germline-derived CDR1 and CDR2 are MGHDK and SYGVNS. V shed 4 bases, J shed 7 bases, and the junction held 11 bases outside the gene matches. The CDR3 runs to 16 residues. CDR3 residues: CASSVGPDRVIEKLFF. The CDR3 region has the DNA TGTGCCAGCAGTGTGGGCCCGGACAGGGTAATTGAAAAACTGTTTTTT.

The chain carries TRBV28 and TRBJ1-5, with D uncertain. V was cut by 3 bases and J by 3 bases, with 6 bases left in between. CDR1 and CDR2 from the germline V gene are MDHEN and SYDVKM. The CDR3 is 13 amino acids. In nucleotides, the CDR3 is TGTGCCAGCAGTTTTGTTGCCAATCAGCCCCAGCATTTT. It specifies CASSFVANQPQHF.